These 4 T cell receptor beta chains were all obtained from the same sample, sequenced in a study of neurological immune-mediated disorders. MiXCR, run by TCRdb on the 5' RACE reads, gives a single entry per CDR3 protein. In the table there are 90,000 to 150,000 distinct CDR3 sequences, roughly 3.2% of which are singletons. The source material was PBMCs. Receptor source: a woman aged 25 to 39 with multiple sclerosis.

In the case of this clonotype: Lacking the conserved final phenylalanine or tryptophan, this CDR3 likely reflects a read error. The chain has TRBV7-2 and TRBJ1-1, with D uncertain. V dropped 5 bases and J dropped 8 bases, with 9 bases sitting between them. From germline, CDR1 is SGHTA and CDR2 FQGNSA. The CDR3 extends over 11 amino acids. The CDR3 here is CASSPGEEAFN. The CDR3 DNA reads TGTGCCAGCAGCCCCGGGGAGGAAGCTTTCAAT.

This clonotype showed up many times. The gene calls are TRBV13 and TRBJ1-3, with TRBD1 identical over 7 bases. Trimming removed 2 bases from V and 2 bases from J; junction bases left unmatched: 6. Germline lookup yields CDR1 PRHDT and CDR2 FYEKMQ (reference sequence). This CDR3 comprises 16 residues. Here the CDR3 DNA reads TGTGCCAGCAGCTTATTGTCAGGGGGTGCTGGAAACACCATATATTTT. Translation: CASSLLSGGAGNTIYF.

This clonotype was recorded at least ten times. The gene calls are TRBV20-1 and TRBJ2-3, with 8 bases matching TRBD2. CDR1 DFQATT and CDR2 SNEGSKA come from the germline V gene (reference sequence). The CDR3 spans 14 residues. V was pared by 6 bases and J by 0 bases, with 5 bases of the junction left unmatched. The CDR3 DNA is TGCAGTGCAAATAGCGGGATTAGCACAGATACGCAGTATTTT. As protein: CSANSGISTDTQYF.

This clonotype showed up many times. This chain links TRBV7-9 with TRBJ2-2; 8 bases are shared with TRBD2. V lost 5 bases to trimming and J lost 6 bases; unmatched junction nucleotides: 5. The CDR3 is 14 residues long. Germline V gene sequence: CDR1 SEHNR, CDR2 FQNEAQ (reference sequence). CDR3 sequence reads: CASSTTGGAGELFF. The CDR3 region has the DNA TGTGCCAGCAGCACAACCGGGGGGGCCGGGGAGCTGTTTTTT.